The 28 T cell receptor beta chains below all came from one sample that was sequenced in a study of breast tumors, draining lymph nodes, adjacent tissues. TCRdb passed the multiplex PCR reads through MiXCR, listing each CDR3 protein once. The sample lists 50,000 to 55,000 distinct CDR3 sequences; around 40% were seen once. The sample consisted of breast tumor tissue. All receptors derive from a female donor with breast cancer. Some clones in this sample may be carry-over from other donors' samples.

This clonotype showed up just once. The rearrangement joins TRBV7-3 to TRBJ2-1, with TRBD2 matching 10 bases. The CDR3 consists of 13 residues. With 4 bases clipped from V and 8 bases from J, the junction kept 2 bases outside the gene matches. Germline V gives CDR1 SGHTA, CDR2 FQGTGA. The CDR3 protein is CASSSLAGDEQFF. The CDR3 DNA reads TGTGCCAGCAGCTCTCTAGCGGGAGATGAGCAGTTCTTC.

The chain has TRBV2 and TRBJ2-1; D is perhaps TRBD1 or TRBD2 (5 bases each). The CDR3 extends over 14 amino acids. V lost 4 bases and J lost 5, with 12 bases in between. CDR1 is SNHLY, CDR2 FYNNEI, per germline. The CDR3 here is CASSVTGRDNEQFF. CDR3 DNA: TGTGCCAGCAGTGTTACGGGACGCGACAATGAGCAGTTCTTC.

The table lists this clonotype with many counts. The chain is built from TRBV4-3 and TRBJ1-5; no clear D gene. Germline V CDR1 and CDR2: LGHNA, YSLEER. The CDR3 runs to 13 residues. The V end lost 0 bases, the J end lost 6 bases, and 6 bases lay between the germline ends. DNA of the CDR3: TGCGCCAGCAGCCAAGACCTGGGTCAGCCCCAGCATTTT. It yields the protein CASSQDLGQPQHF.

The CDR3 protein is CAISRGTGGTYNEQFF. The CDR3, as DNA: TGTGCCATCAGTAGGGGGACAGGGGGCACCTACAATGAGCAGTTCTTC. This chain links TRBV10-3 with TRBJ2-1, with TRBD1 matching over 12 bases. Germline assignment: CDR1 ENHRY and CDR2 SYGVKD. Trimming took 5 bases from V and 2 from J; bases not matched to a gene: 4. This CDR3 comprises 16 residues.

The table lists this clonotype with many counts. Here the CDR3 DNA reads TGTGCCAGCAGTTCAGGGGGCGGGAGTCAGCCCCAGCATTTT. Translation: CASSSGGGSQPQHF. V and J are TRBV28 and TRBJ1-5; TRBD1 agrees at 8 bases. CDR3 length equals 14 residues. Germline V CDR1 and CDR2: MDHEN, SYDVKM. V shed 4 bases, J shed 6 bases, and the junction held 5 bases outside the gene matches.

This clonotype occurred once. The CDR3 end shows no conserved phenylalanine or tryptophan, and so a read error is likely. No DNA is shown, since the ends of the CDR3 on it are uncertain; the CDR3 is the one TCRdb lists. The chain uses TRBV7-2 and TRBJ2-5; TRBD2, the table's D call, was not compared with the DNA. The CDR3 is 14 amino acids in total, end residues counted. The germline gives CDR1 SGHTA, CDR2 FQGNSA. The CDR3 here is CASSYLSGGETRYC.

Many counts were recorded for this clonotype. In DNA, the CDR3 is TGTGCCAGCGGGACTACCAATTCTGGGGCCAACGTCCTGACTTTC. This encodes CASGTTNSGANVLTF. The rearrangement links TRBV6-1 to TRBJ2-6, with 7 bases fitting TRBD2. V lost 8 bases to trimming and J lost 1 base; unmatched junction nucleotides: 5. This CDR3 has 15 residues. CDR1 is MNHNS, CDR2 SASEGT, per germline.

This clonotype was counted at least ten times. The chain combines TRBV6-6 with TRBJ1-4; 8 bases are a match to TRBD1. J lost 0 bases, V lost 5 bases, and 5 bases had no gene match. The CDR3 consists of 16 residues. Germline V lookup: CDR1 MNHNY, CDR2 SVGAGI (reference sequence). The CDR3 DNA follows: TGTGCCAGCAGTACTACAGGGGGGGCAACTAATGAAAAACTGTTTTTT. Translation: CASSTTGGATNEKLFF.

On this clonotype: One junction end does not reproduce the germline sequence, and a read error may be involved. The chain employs TRBV20-1 and TRBJ1-2; D is undetermined. Germline-derived CDR1 and CDR2 are DFQATT and SNEGSKA (reference sequence). This CDR3 region has 15 residues. CDR3 nucleotide sequence: TGCGGTGCTAGGCCCCCCCGGGCAACTAACTATGGCTACACCTTC. Translated, it gives CGARPPRATNYGYTF.

This clonotype came up many times. The V and J genes are TRBV7-9 and TRBJ2-1; TRBD2 might be the D (7 bases). Germline V gene data show CDR1 as SEHNR and CDR2 as FQNEAQ (reference sequence). The CDR3 extends over 15 amino acids. V gave up 3 bases and J gave up 7 bases, with 16 bases separating them. This CDR3 reads CASSLGGGSRNEQFF. The CDR3 DNA reads as TGTGCCAGCAGCTTGGGGGGCGGGAGTAGGAATGAGCAGTTCTTC.

This clonotype was picked up many times. The chain uses TRBV4-2 and TRBJ1-6; D not resolved. V gave up 1 base and J gave up 9 bases, with 16 bases separating them. The CDR3 runs to 16 residues. Looked up from germline, CDR1 is LGHNA and CDR2 is YNFKEQ. CDR3 bases: TGTGCCAGCAGCCAAGTTTCAGGCAGGTTGGGTTCACCCCTCCACTTT. It yields the protein CASSQVSGRLGSPLHF.

Notes on this clonotype: A much larger clone is a single base away; this may be a read error. This chain joins TRBV28 and TRBJ1-2; a possible D gene is TRBD1 (5 bases). Germline V lookup: CDR1 MDHEN, CDR2 SYDVKM. The CDR3 has 15 amino acids. The CDR3 loop reads CASSLSGTGPYGHTF. CDR3 DNA sequence: TGTGCCAGCAGTTTATCTGGGACGGGGCCCTATGGCCACACCTTC.

A word on this clonotype: Mismatch with germline at one junction end may stem from a read error. The genes are TRBV4-3 and TRBJ1-2; TRBD1 agrees at 9 bases. This CDR3 spans 18 amino acids. Germline loops: CDR1 LGHNA, CDR2 YSLEER. For the CDR3, the DNA is TGCACCAGCAGCCAAGATGCAACAGGGGGCGGCACGAGCTATGGCTACACCTTC. This gives the protein CTSSQDATGGGTSYGYTF.

In the case of this clonotype: The junction differs from germline at one of its ends, possibly a read error. The chain's CDR3 is CASSLGAQASSYEQYF. The DNA of the CDR3 is TGTGCCAGCAGCTTAGGCGCACAGGCTTCCTCCTATGAGCAGTACTTC. The chain uses TRBV7-9 and TRBJ2-7; possible D gene TRBD1, 5 bases. The CDR3 contains 16 residues. Germline CDR1 is SEHNR and CDR2 is FQNEAQ (reference sequence).

As regards this clonotype: Just one base apart from a much larger clone, this may be a read error. This rearrangement joins TRBV20-1 to TRBJ2-2, with 7 bases fitting TRBD2. The CDR3 is made up of 16 amino acids. V trimming: 6 bases; J trimming: 4 bases; junction bases outside the gene matches: 14. Germline CDR1 reads DFQATT; CDR2 reads SNEGSKA (reference sequence). In DNA, the CDR3 is TGCAGTGCCAGGGAATCCGGACTAGTAACCACCGGGGAGCTGTTTTTT. This gives the protein CSARESGLVTTGELFF.

This clonotype has a single count. A read error may explain this, as a much larger clone is one base away. The chain employs TRBV30 and TRBJ1-1, with 7 positions matching TRBD1. This CDR3 has 13 amino acids. Germline values: CDR1 GTSNPN, CDR2 SVGIG (reference sequence). The J segment lost 6 bases and the V segment lost 0 bases, leaving 4 bases of the junction unmatched. The CDR3 bases are TGTGCCTGGAGTGTAAGGGGGCCCGCTGAAGCTTTCTTT. Translation: CAWSVRGPAEAFF.

This clonotype appeared many times. The chain combines TRBV7-9 with TRBJ2-3; possible D gene TRBD2, 6 bases. Trimming removed 4 bases from V and 2 bases from J, with 13 bases in between. CDR3 length: 15 residues. Germline CDR1 and CDR2: SEHNR and FQNEAQ (reference sequence). CDR3 coding DNA: TGTGCCAGCAGCTCGTTAGCGGATACCACAGATACGCAGTATTTT. Its protein is CASSSLADTTDTQYF.

This chain joins TRBV6-2 or TRBV6-3 and TRBJ2-1; D gene unclear. The CDR3 totals 11 residues. The V gene lost 2 bases and the J gene lost 7 bases, with 3 bases spanning the gap. CDR1 and CDR2 (germline): MNHEY, SVGEGT. CDR3 region: CASSYRNEQFF. The CDR3 DNA reads TGTGCCAGCAGTTACAGGAATGAGCAGTTCTTC.

Only one count was recorded for this clonotype. A much bigger clone sits one base away, suggesting this may be a read error. This chain connects TRBV29-1 to TRBJ1-1, with TRBD1 identical over 7 bases. With 4 bases clipped from V and 11 bases from J, the junction kept 10 bases outside the gene matches. Germline values: CDR1 SQVTM, CDR2 ANQGSEA. This CDR3 has 12 residues. The DNA for the CDR3 is TGCAGCGTTGGGTCAGCCAGGGGGGACGCTTTCTTT. This codes for CSVGSARGDAFF.

The chain recombines TRBV11-2 with TRBJ1-5; D is possibly TRBD1 (5 bases). Trimming left V 3 bases short and J 4 bases short, with 13 bases between. Germline V lookup: CDR1 SGHAT, CDR2 FQNNGV. CDR3 size: 15 residues. For the CDR3, the DNA is TGTGCCAGCAGCTTTGCGGGACGGCCAAATCAGCCCCAGCATTTT. It codes for CASSFAGRPNQPQHF.

For the CDR3, the DNA is TGTGCCAGCAGTTACTTTCAGGGAGACTATGGCTACACCTTC. It encodes CASSYFQGDYGYTF. The chain is built from TRBV6-5 and TRBJ1-2, with D possibly matching TRBD1 (5 bases). The germline V and J ends were trimmed by 1 base and 3 bases, with 9 bases remaining between them. The germline V gene has CDR1 MNHEY and CDR2 SVGAGI. This CDR3 spans 14 amino acids.

The chain recombines TRBV7-2 with TRBJ1-6; 8 bases fit TRBD1. V shed 1 base and J 17 bases; nucleotides not matched to a gene: 10. The CDR3 extends over 14 amino acids. In germline, CDR1 is SGHTA, CDR2 FQGNSA. The CDR3 loop is CASSLEGTGPLFHF. The CDR3 DNA reads as TGTGCCAGCAGCTTAGAGGGGACAGGACCACTATTCCACTTT. Filled out from reference TRBV7-2 and TRBJ1-6, the complete variable domain reads GAGVSQSPSNKVTEKGKDVELRCDPISGHTALYWYRQSLGQGLEFLIYFQGNSAPDKSGLPSDRFSAERTGGSVSTLTIQRTQQEDSAVYLCASSLEGTGPLFHFGNGTRLTVT.

The gene calls are TRBV20-1 and TRBJ2-3, with D perhaps given as TRBD1 or TRBD2 (6 bases each). This CDR3 has 14 amino acids. Between the trimmed V and J ends, which lost 0 bases and 6 bases, there was a span of 13 bases. Germline loops: CDR1 DFQATT, CDR2 SNEGSKA (reference sequence). The CDR3: CSARDAQGGDTQYF. CDR3 bases: TGCAGTGCTAGAGATGCCCAAGGGGGGGATACGCAGTATTTT.

The chain joins TRBV7-9 to TRBJ2-1, with 9 positions matching TRBD1. The trim removed 5 bases at V and 6 bases at J, leaving 8 bases unmatched. There are 15 residues in the CDR3. Germline values: CDR1 SEHNR, CDR2 FQNEAQ (reference sequence). CDR3 protein: CASSPNRDRVNEQFF. The CDR3 bases are TGTGCCAGCAGCCCGAACCGGGACAGGGTCAATGAGCAGTTCTTC.

V usage is TRBV6-4 and J usage is TRBJ1-1; possible D gene TRBD1, 5 bases. Germline CDR1 and CDR2: MRHNA and SNTAGT. Trimming removed 6 bases from V and 7 bases from J, with 18 bases in between. The CDR3 has 14 amino acids. CDR3 loop: CASRVDKGNDEAFF. DNA for the CDR3: TGTGCCAGCAGGGTGGACAAGGGAAATGATGAAGCTTTCTTT.

The V and J genes are TRBV24-1 and TRBJ2-3; D is possibly TRBD1 (6 bases). Trimming removed 1 base at V and 3 bases at J, with 7 bases between. The CDR3 has 14 residues. Germline assignment: CDR1 KGHDR and CDR2 SFDVKD. This CDR3 is CATSDFQGTDTQYF. CDR3 bases: TGTGCCACCAGTGATTTTCAGGGGACAGATACGCAGTATTTT.

In this sample, this clonotype turned up many times. The chain combines TRBV7-3 with TRBJ2-3; D gene uncertain. The V end lost 0 bases, the J end lost 2 bases, and 3 bases lay between the germline ends. The CDR3 runs to 13 residues. CDR1 and CDR2 from the germline V gene are SGHTA and FQGTGA. CDR3 DNA: TGTGCCAGCAGCTTAACGCACACAGATACGCAGTATTTT. Encoded protein: CASSLTHTDTQYF.

This clonotype was seen ten or more times. This chain joins TRBV12-5 and TRBJ2-3; D is perhaps TRBD1 (8 bases). Germline V CDR1 and CDR2: LGHNT, FRNRAP. This CDR3 spans 15 amino acids. V was pared by 5 bases and J by 2 bases, with 14 bases between. For the CDR3, the DNA is TGTGCTAGTGGTACAGGGGGGGGTAACACAGATACGCAGTATTTT. It encodes CASGTGGGNTDTQYF.